This entry lists 13 T cell receptor beta chains sequenced from one sample in a study of cytomegalovirus exposure and HLA in healthy donors. 13 Jbeta primers and 60 Vbeta primers were used for the PCR. Measured with immunoSEQ multiplex PCR; TCRdb has only the in-frame clones, and not every one. The sample lists approximately 150,000 clones; 75% were seen once. The sequenced sample was PBMCs. All receptors derive from a female donor in good health and CMV-seronegative.

This chain joins TRBV5-1 and TRBJ1-2; D possibly corresponds to TRBD1 (5 bases). The CDR3 extends over 13 amino acids. Looked up from germline, CDR1 is SGHRS and CDR2 is YFSETQ. Trimming removed 0 bases from V and 8 bases from J, with 11 bases in between. The CDR3 loop reads CASSLDGASGYTF. In DNA form, the CDR3 reads TGCGCCAGCAGCTTGGATGGGGCGTCCGGCTACACCTTC.

The rearrangement links TRBV14 to TRBJ2-7, with D perhaps TRBD2 (6 bases). Germline CDR1 is SGHDN and CDR2 is FVKESK. V shed 1 base and J shed 4 bases, with 8 bases lying between them. The CDR3 spans 13 residues. CDR3 coding DNA: TGTGCCAGCAGCCAAGGGGCGGGGTACGAGCAGTACTTC. Translated, it gives CASSQGAGYEQYF.

The genes are TRBV28 and TRBJ2-5; TRBD1 matches at 10 bases. Unmatched junction bases numbered 2, after V lost 6 bases and J lost 4 bases. This CDR3 has 13 amino acids. Germline V lookup: CDR1 MDHEN, CDR2 SYDVKM. CDR3 amino acids: CASRGDRGETQYF. The CDR3 nucleotides read TGTGCCAGCAGAGGGGACAGGGGAGAGACCCAGTACTTC.

The chain is built from TRBV2 and TRBJ1-1; no clear D gene. The V and J ends lost 5 bases and 3 bases respectively, with 10 bases between them. This CDR3 contains 13 residues. Germline CDR1 and CDR2: SNHLY and FYNNEI. The CDR3 sequence is CASSLRGDTEAFF. The DNA for the CDR3 is TGTGCCAGCAGTCTTCGCGGGGACACTGAAGCTTTCTTT.

The CDR3, as DNA: TGTGCCAGCAGTCAGACCTACAATGAGCAGTTCTTC. This sequence encodes CASSQTYNEQFF. The gene calls are TRBV6-6 and TRBJ2-1; D is unclear. The germline V and J ends were trimmed by 5 bases and 2 bases, with 4 bases remaining between them. The CDR3 loop spans 12 amino acids. Germline CDR1 MNHNY, CDR2 SVGAGI (reference sequence).

This chain links TRBV21-1 with TRBJ2-2; the table gives TRBD2 as D, unverified against the DNA. TRBV21-1 has pseudogene status. CDR3 length equals 14 residues. The CDR3 region is CASSETYSTGELFF. DNA for the CDR3: TGTGCCAGCAGCGAGACTTATTCTACCGGGGAGCTGTTTTTT.

CDR3 sequence: CASSQGTAYNSPLHF. The CDR3 DNA follows: TGCGCCAGCAGCCAAGGGACAGCGTATAATTCACCCCTCCACTTT. The J gene is TRBJ1-6, the V gene TRBV4-3; weak D call: TRBD1 (6 bases). CDR3 length equals 15 residues. V was pared by 1 base and J by 4 bases, with 8 bases between. Germline V CDR1 and CDR2: LGHNA, YSLEER.

The V and J genes are TRBV28 and TRBJ2-7; 9 positions match TRBD1. The V segment lost 4 bases and the J segment 5 bases; nucleotides outside the gene matches: 9. Germline assignment: CDR1 MDHEN and CDR2 SYDVKM. The CDR3 has 15 amino acids. In DNA, the CDR3 is TGTGCCAGCAGTTCCCCCGGGACAGGGTTCCACGAGCAGTACTTC. Translated: CASSSPGTGFHEQYF.

Only a few counts were recorded for this clone. The chain joins TRBV14 to TRBJ2-1, with D unresolved. Germline V gene sequence: CDR1 SGHDN, CDR2 FVKESK. This CDR3 has 12 residues. V shed 5 bases and J shed 3 bases, with 5 bases lying between them. This chain's CDR3 is CASSVYYNEQFF. Written as DNA, the CDR3 is TGTGCCAGCAGCGTATACTACAATGAGCAGTTCTTC. Complete variable domain (other parts from reference TRBV14 and TRBJ2-1): EAGVTQFPSHSVIEKGQTVTLRCDPISGHDNLYWYRRVMGKEIKFLLHFVKESKQDESGMPNNRFLAERTGGTYSTLKVQPAELEDSGVYFCASSVYYNEQFFGPGTRLTVL.

This clone was seen once. CDR3 residues: CAWSPGQGHEKLFF. The CDR3 DNA reads as TGTGCCTGGAGCCCGGGACAGGGTCATGAAAAACTGTTTTTT. The chain couples TRBV30 to TRBJ1-4; 9 bases are a match to TRBD1. The CDR3 sequence is 14 residues long. The trim removed 3 bases at V and 6 bases at J, leaving 5 bases unmatched. The germline CDR1 and CDR2 sequences are GTSNPN and SVGIG (reference sequence).

This chain links TRBV7-2 with TRBJ1-2; TRBD1 matches at 7 bases. CDR3 length: 13 residues. V gave up 6 bases and J gave up 8 bases; unmatched junction bases: 9. In germline, CDR1 is SGHTA, CDR2 FQGNSA. For the CDR3, the DNA is TGTGCCAGCAGGCGGACAGGCTCCCCGGGCTACACCTTC. This sequence encodes CASRRTGSPGYTF.

This clone has more than one count but fewer than ten. The DNA for the CDR3 is TGTGCCAGCAGACTAGGAGTTTTGATCATGAACACTGAAGCTTTCTTT. It translates to CASRLGVLIMNTEAFF. The rearrangement uses TRBV5-5 and TRBJ1-1, with D uncertain. V was trimmed by 5 bases and J by 0 bases, leaving 17 bases between them. In germline, CDR1 is SGHKS, CDR2 YYEKEE (reference sequence). There are 16 residues in the CDR3.

This clone came up once. This chain connects TRBV4-1 to TRBJ2-7; D possibly corresponds to TRBD2 (6 bases). This CDR3 has 15 residues. Trimming shortened V by 0 bases and J by 2 bases, and 11 bases separated the two germline ends. CDR1 MGHRA and CDR2 YSYEKL come from the germline V gene. The DNA of the CDR3 is TGCGCCAGCAGCCAAGAGGGGGGACTCCCCTACGAGCAGTACTTC. Protein product: CASSQEGGLPYEQYF.